A single sample gave rise to the 11 T cell receptor beta chains below, sequenced in a study of blood T cell repertoires in COVID-19. Assay used: immunoSEQ multiplex PCR; TCRdb lists only in-frame clones, some missing. The data show over 200,000 clones, around 88% seen once. The sequenced sample was peripheral blood. These receptors originate from a man aged 18 to 35 with active or convalescent COVID-19.

This chain joins TRBV28 and TRBJ1-1, with TRBD1 matching 8 bases. The V gene end was trimmed by 4 bases and the J gene end by 1 base; junction bases not matched to a gene: 8. The CDR3 has 16 residues. The germline gives CDR1 MDHEN, CDR2 SYDVKM. CDR3 sequence reads: CASSSYRTGPNTEAFF. In DNA, the CDR3 is TGTGCCAGCAGTTCATACCGGACAGGGCCGAACACTGAAGCTTTCTTT. The full variable domain, rest sourced from reference TRBV28 and TRBJ1-1, is DVKVTQSSRYLVKRTGEKVFLECVQDMDHENMFWYRQDPGLGLRLIYFSYDVKMKEKGDIPEGYSVSREKKERFSLILESASTNQTSMYLCASSSYRTGPNTEAFFGQGTRLTVV.

This clone was observed a few times. The chain joins TRBV7-2 to TRBJ1-2; 7 bases match TRBD1. The CDR3 has 14 residues. With V trimmed by 5 bases and J by 7 bases, 10 bases remained unmatched. Germline V gene lookup returns CDR1 SGHTA and CDR2 FQGNSA. The CDR3: CASSPQQGWAGYTF. The DNA of the CDR3 is TGTGCCAGCAGCCCACAACAGGGGTGGGCTGGCTACACCTTC.

The chain uses TRBV25-1 and TRBJ2-7, with 7 bases identical to TRBD1. The V segment lost 3 bases and the J segment 3 bases; nucleotides outside the gene matches: 5. The CDR3 has 14 amino acids. Germline loops: CDR1 MGHDK, CDR2 SYGVNS. The CDR3, as DNA: TGTGCCAGCAGTGATAATGGACAGGTCTACGAGCAGTACTTC. This encodes CASSDNGQVYEQYF.

J is TRBJ2-6 and V is TRBV7-8; 13 nucleotides align to TRBD2. The length of the CDR3 is 16 residues. The ends lost 11 bases at V and 4 bases at J; junction bases unmatched: 8. Per the germline V gene, CDR1 is SGHVS and CDR2 is FQNEAQ. CDR3 coding DNA: TGTGCCCAATCACTAGCGGGAGGGCAGGGGGCCAACGTCCTGACTTTC. It codes for CAQSLAGGQGANVLTF.

The chain recombines TRBV3-1 (or the pseudogene TRBV3-2) with TRBJ1-1; 7 nucleotides line up with TRBD1. The CDR3 length is 13 residues. Germline-derived CDR1 and CDR2 are LGHDT and YNNKEL (reference sequence). V lost 4 bases and J lost 7; bases outside the gene matches: 6. CDR3 loop: CASSPRDSREAFF. For the CDR3, the DNA is TGTGCCAGCAGCCCCCGGGACAGCCGTGAAGCTTTCTTT.

The genes are TRBV18 and TRBJ2-1; D unclear. The CDR3 extends over 13 amino acids. The germline CDR1 and CDR2 sequences are KGHSH and LQKENI. V was clipped by 1 base and J by 8 bases, with 9 bases between them. CDR3 DNA: TGTGCCAGCTCACCACTAGTGTCCGATGAGCAGTTCTTC. Amino acid sequence: CASSPLVSDEQFF.

The chain is built from TRBV30 and TRBJ1-2, with 7 bases identical to TRBD1. V dropped 8 bases and J dropped 5; count of bases not matched to a gene: 5. The CDR3 is 11 amino acids. The germline V gene has CDR1 GTSNPN and CDR2 SVGIG (reference sequence). The CDR3 region is CAGKGAYGYTF. CDR3 in DNA: TGTGCCGGGAAGGGGGCATATGGCTACACCTTC.

This sequence joins TRBV24-1 and TRBJ2-3, with a possible D match to TRBD1 (5 bases). The CDR3 runs 15 residues. Germline V gives CDR1 KGHDR, CDR2 SFDVKD. V shed 2 bases and J shed 6 bases, with 14 bases lying between them. CDR3 coding DNA: TGTGCCACCAGTGATTGGACACTCCCCTCGGATACGCAGTATTTT. Protein sequence: CATSDWTLPSDTQYF.

This chain joins TRBV7-9 and TRBJ1-5; the match to TRBD1 covers 8 bases. This CDR3 spans 13 amino acids. After removal of 5 bases from V and 6 bases from J, the junction contained 3 bases not matched to a gene. Germline V gene sequence: CDR1 SEHNR, CDR2 FQNEAQ (reference sequence). The CDR3 DNA is TGTGCCAGCAGCCAAACAGGGGGTCAGCCCCAGCATTTT. The encoded protein is CASSQTGGQPQHF.

This chain uses TRBV30 with TRBJ2-1; 13 nucleotides agree with TRBD2. The V segment lost 3 bases and the J segment 15 bases; nucleotides outside the gene matches: 11. The germline V gene encodes CDR1 GTSNPN and CDR2 SVGIG (reference sequence). CDR3 length: 14 amino acids. CDR3 sequence (DNA): TGTGCCTGGAGGGGACTAGCGGGGAACCCCCTGACGTTCTTC. As protein: CAWRGLAGNPLTFF.

V usage is TRBV27 and J usage is TRBJ2-3, with 10 positions matching TRBD1. J gave up 2 bases and V 5 bases, and 16 bases lay outside the gene matches. The germline gives CDR1 MNHEY, CDR2 SMNVEV (reference sequence). The length of the CDR3 is 19 residues. The CDR3 reads CASSLNPPGQGPPTDTQYF. The DNA for the CDR3 is TGTGCCAGCAGTCTGAACCCACCGGGACAGGGGCCCCCCACAGATACGCAGTATTTT.